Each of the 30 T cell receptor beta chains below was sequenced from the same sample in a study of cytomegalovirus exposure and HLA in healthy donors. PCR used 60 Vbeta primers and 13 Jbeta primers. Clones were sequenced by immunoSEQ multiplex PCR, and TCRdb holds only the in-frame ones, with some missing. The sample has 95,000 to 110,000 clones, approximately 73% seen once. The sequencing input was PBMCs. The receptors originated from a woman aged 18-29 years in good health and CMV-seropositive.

The CDR3 DNA sequence: TGTGCCAGCAGCGCGGGCTTGGGGGGACTAAACGGGGAATTCTTC. Its protein is CASSAGLGGLNGEFF. V and J are TRBV5-6 and TRBJ2-1; 7 nucleotides agree with TRBD2. Germline-derived CDR1 and CDR2 are SGHDT and YYEEEE. The CDR3 is 15 amino acids. With 4 bases clipped from V and 16 bases from J, the junction kept 20 bases outside the gene matches.

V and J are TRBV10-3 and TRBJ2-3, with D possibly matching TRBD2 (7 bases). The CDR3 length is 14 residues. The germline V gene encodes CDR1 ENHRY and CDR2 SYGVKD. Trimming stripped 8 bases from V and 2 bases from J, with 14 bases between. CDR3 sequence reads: CAIATGGTTDTQYF. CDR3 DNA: TGTGCCATCGCAACGGGGGGCACCACAGATACGCAGTATTTT.

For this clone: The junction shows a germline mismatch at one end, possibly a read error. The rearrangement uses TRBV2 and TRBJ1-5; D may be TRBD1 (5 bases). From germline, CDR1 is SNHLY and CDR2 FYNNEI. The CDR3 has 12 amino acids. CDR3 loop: CVSSGLNQPQHF. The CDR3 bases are TGTGTCAGCTCAGGGCTCAATCAGCCCCAGCATTTT.

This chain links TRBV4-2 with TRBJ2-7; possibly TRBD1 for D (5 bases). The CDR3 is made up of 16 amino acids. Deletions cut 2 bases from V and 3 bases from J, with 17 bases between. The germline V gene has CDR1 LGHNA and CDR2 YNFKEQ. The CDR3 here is CASSQSSGLGHYEQYF. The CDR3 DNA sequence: TGTGCCAGCAGCCAAAGTTCAGGGCTAGGGCACTACGAGCAGTACTTC.

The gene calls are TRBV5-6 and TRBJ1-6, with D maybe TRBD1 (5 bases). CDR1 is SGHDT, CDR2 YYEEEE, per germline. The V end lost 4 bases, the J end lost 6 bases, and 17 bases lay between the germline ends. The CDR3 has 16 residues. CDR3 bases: TGTGCCAGCAGCCGCCCGGGGGACGCCCTTAATTCACCCCTCCACTTT. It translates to CASSRPGDALNSPLHF.

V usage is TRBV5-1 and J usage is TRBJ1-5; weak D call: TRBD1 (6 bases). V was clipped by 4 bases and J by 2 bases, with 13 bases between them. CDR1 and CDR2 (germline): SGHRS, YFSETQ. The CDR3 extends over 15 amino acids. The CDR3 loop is CASSPQAGGNQPQHF. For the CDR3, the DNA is TGCGCCAGCAGCCCTCAAGCAGGGGGCAATCAGCCCCAGCATTTT.

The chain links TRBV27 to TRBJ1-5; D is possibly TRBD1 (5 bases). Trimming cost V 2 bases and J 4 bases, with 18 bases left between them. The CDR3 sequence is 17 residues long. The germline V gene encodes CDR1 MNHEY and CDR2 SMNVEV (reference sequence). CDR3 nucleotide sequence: TGTGCCAGCAGTTTAACTCTCCCAGGGTGGGGAAATCAGCCCCAGCATTTT. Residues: CASSLTLPGWGNQPQHF.

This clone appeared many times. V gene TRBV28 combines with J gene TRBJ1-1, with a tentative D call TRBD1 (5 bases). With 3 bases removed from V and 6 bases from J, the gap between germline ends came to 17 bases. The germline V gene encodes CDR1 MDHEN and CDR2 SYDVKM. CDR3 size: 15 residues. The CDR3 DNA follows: TGTGCCAGCAGTTTCGGAAGGGGTTTAGTCGCTGAAGCTTTCTTT. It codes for CASSFGRGLVAEAFF.

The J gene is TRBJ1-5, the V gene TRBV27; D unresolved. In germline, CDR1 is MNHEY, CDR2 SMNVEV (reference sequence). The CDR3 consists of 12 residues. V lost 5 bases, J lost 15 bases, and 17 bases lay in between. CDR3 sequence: CASSPYPGGLHF. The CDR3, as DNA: TGTGCCAGCAGTCCCTACCCGGGTGGATTGCATTTT.

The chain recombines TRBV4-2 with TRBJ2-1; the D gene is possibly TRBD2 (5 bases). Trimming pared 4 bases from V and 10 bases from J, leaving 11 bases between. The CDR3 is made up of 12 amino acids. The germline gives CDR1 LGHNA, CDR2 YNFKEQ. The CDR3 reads CASSRPSHEQFF. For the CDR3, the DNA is TGTGCCAGCAGCCGTCCTAGCCACGAGCAGTTCTTC.

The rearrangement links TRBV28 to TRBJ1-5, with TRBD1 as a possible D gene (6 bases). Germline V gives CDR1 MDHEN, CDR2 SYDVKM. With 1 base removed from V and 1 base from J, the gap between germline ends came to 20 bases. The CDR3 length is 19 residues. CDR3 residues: CASSLFGTRRVGSNQPQHF. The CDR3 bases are TGTGCCAGCAGTTTATTCGGGACAAGAAGGGTCGGCAGCAATCAGCCCCAGCATTTT.

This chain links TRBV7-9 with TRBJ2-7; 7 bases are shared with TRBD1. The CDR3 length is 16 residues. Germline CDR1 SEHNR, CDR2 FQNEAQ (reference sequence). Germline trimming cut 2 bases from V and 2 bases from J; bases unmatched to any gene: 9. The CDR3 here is CASSLPLRTGTYEQYF. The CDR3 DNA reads TGTGCCAGCAGCTTACCCCTCCGGACAGGTACCTACGAGCAGTACTTC.

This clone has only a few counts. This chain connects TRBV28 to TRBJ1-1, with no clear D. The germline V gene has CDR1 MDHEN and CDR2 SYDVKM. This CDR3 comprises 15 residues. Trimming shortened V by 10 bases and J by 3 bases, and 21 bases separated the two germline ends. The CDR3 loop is CATKRVPLGDTEAFF. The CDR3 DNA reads TGTGCCACCAAGCGGGTCCCCCTGGGTGACACTGAAGCTTTCTTT.

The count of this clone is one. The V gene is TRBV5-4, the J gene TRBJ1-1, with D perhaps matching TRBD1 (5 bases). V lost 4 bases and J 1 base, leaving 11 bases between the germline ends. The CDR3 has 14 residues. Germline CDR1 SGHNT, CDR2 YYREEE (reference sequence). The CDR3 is CASSPDTTNTEAFF. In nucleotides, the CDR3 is TGTGCCAGCAGCCCGGACACGACGAACACTGAAGCTTTCTTT.

CDR3 region: CASSLTQISYEQYF. Written as DNA, the CDR3 is TGTGCCAGCAGCTTAACACAGATATCCTACGAGCAGTACTTC. This chain links TRBV9 with TRBJ2-7; no reliable D call. Deletions cut 4 bases from V and 1 base from J, with 12 bases between. This CDR3 spans 14 amino acids. Germline CDR1 is SGDLS and CDR2 is YYNGEE. Full variable domain (missing parts from reference TRBV9 and TRBJ2-7): DSGVTQTPKHLITATGQRVTLRCSPRSGDLSVYWYQQSLDQGLQFLIQYYNGEERAKGNILERFSAQQFPDLHSELNLSSLELGDSALYFCASSLTQISYEQYFGPGTRLTVT.

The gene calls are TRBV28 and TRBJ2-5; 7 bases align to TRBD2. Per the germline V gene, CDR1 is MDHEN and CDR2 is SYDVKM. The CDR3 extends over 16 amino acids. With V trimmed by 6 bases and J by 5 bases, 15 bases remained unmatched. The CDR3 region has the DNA TGTGCCAGCAGCCACCTGGCCGCTAGCGGTGGGGAGACCCAGTACTTC. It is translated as CASSHLAASGGETQYF.

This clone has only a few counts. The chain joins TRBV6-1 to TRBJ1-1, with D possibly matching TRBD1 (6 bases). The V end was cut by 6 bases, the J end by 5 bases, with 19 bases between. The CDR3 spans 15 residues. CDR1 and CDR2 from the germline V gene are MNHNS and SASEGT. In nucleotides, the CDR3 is TGTGCCAGCAGCCACCTGGGGGCGCCGGTAACTGAAGCTTTCTTT. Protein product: CASSHLGAPVTEAFF.

Here the CDR3 reads CASGGTALSEQYF. In nucleotides, the CDR3 is TGCGCCAGCGGAGGGACTGCCCTCAGCGAGCAGTACTTC. This rearrangement joins TRBV10-1 to TRBJ2-7; D is perhaps TRBD2 (6 bases). The CDR3 extends over 13 amino acids. CDR1 is WNHNN, CDR2 SYGVQD, per germline (reference sequence). Trimming stripped 8 bases from V and 6 bases from J, with 17 bases between.

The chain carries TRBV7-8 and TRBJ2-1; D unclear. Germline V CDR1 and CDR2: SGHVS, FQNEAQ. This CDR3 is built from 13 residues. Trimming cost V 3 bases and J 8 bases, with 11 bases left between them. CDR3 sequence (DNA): TGTGCCAGCAGCTTTATCCCACGAGATGAGCAGTTCTTC. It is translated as CASSFIPRDEQFF.

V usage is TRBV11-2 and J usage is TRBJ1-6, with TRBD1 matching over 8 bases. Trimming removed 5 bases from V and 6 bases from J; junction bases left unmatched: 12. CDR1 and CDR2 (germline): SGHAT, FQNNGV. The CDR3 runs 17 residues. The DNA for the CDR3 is TGTGCCAGCAGCCAGCGGCGGACAGGGACTATTAATTCACCCCTCCACTTT. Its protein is CASSQRRTGTINSPLHF.

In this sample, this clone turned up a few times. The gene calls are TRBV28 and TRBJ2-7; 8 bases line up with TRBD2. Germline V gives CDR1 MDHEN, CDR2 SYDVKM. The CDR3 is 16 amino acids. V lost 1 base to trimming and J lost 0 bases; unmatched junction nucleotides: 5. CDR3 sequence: CASSLSLAELSYEQYF. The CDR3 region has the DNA TGTGCCAGCAGTTTATCACTAGCGGAGCTCTCCTACGAGCAGTACTTC.

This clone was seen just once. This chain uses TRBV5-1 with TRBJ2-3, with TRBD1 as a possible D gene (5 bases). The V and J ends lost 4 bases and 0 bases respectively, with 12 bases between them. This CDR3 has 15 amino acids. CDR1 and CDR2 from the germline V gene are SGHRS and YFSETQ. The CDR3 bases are TGCGCCAGCAGCCCCGACAGCGCTAGCACAGATACGCAGTATTTT. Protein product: CASSPDSASTDTQYF.

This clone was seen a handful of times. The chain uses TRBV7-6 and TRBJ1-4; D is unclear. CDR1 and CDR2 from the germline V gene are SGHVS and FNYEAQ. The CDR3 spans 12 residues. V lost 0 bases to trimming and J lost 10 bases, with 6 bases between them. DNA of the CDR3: TGTGCCAGCAGCTTAGCACATGGAAAACTGTTTTTT. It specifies CASSLAHGKLFF.

The CDR3 DNA reads as TGCGCCAGCAGCCAAGATGTACAGTATGGCTACACCTTC. This gives the protein CASSQDVQYGYTF. This rearrangement joins TRBV4-3 to TRBJ1-2; D call uncertain. The V gene's germline CDR1 is LGHNA and CDR2 YSLEER. The CDR3 totals 13 residues. V lost 0 bases to trimming and J lost 5 bases, with 7 bases between them.

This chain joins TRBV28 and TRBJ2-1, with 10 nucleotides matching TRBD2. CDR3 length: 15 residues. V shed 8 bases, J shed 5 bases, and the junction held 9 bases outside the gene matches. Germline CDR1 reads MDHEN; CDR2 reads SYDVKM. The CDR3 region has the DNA TGTGCCAGCGGAGCACTAGCGGGGACTCACAATGAGCAGTTCTTC. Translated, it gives CASGALAGTHNEQFF.

CDR3 DNA sequence: TGCGCCAGCAGCCCTACAGGGTTGGAGACCCAGTACTTC. Protein product: CASSPTGLETQYF. The V and J genes are TRBV5-1 and TRBJ2-5, with a weak D call TRBD1 (6 bases). The CDR3 runs 13 residues. Germline V gene data show CDR1 as SGHRS and CDR2 as YFSETQ. V was trimmed by 4 bases and J by 5 bases, leaving 12 bases between them. Full variable domain (outside the CDR3, taken from reference TRBV5-1 and TRBJ2-5): KAGVTQTPRYLIKTRGQQVTLSCSPISGHRSVSWYQQTPGQGLQFLFEYFSETQRNKGNFPGRFSGRQFSNSRSEMNVSTLELGDSALYLCASSPTGLETQYFGPGTRLLVL.

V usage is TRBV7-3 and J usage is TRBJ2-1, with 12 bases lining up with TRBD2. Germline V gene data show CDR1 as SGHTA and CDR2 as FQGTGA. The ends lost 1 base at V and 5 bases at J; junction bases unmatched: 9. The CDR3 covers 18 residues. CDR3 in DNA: TGTGCCAGCAGCTTAAGGACTAGCGGGACCTCTATCAACAATGAGCAGTTCTTC. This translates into CASSLRTSGTSINNEQFF.

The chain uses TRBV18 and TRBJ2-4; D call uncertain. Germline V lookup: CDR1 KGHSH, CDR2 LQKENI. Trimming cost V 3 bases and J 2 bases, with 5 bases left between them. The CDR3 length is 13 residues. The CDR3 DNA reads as TGTGCCAGCTCACCCCCGTCCAAAAACATTCAGTACTTC. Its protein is CASSPPSKNIQYF. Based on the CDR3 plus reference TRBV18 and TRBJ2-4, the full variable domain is NAGVMQNPRHLVRRRGQEARLRCSPMKGHSHVYWYRQLPEEGLKFMVYLQKENIIDESGMPKERFSAEFPKEGPSILRIQQVVRGDSAAYFCASSPPSKNIQYFGAGTRLSVL.

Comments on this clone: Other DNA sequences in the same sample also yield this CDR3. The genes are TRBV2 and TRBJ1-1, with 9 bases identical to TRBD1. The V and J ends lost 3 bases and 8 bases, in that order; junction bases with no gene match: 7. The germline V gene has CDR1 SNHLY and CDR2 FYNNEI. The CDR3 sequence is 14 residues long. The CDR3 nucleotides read TGTGCCAGCAGTGATTGGACAGGGGTCTTGGAAGCTTTCTTT. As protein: CASSDWTGVLEAFF.

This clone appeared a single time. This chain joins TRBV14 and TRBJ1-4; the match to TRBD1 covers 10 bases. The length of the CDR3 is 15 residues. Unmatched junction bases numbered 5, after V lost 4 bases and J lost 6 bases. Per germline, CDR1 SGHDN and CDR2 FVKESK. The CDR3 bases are TGTGCCAGCAGCCCAGGAGACAGGGGGCATGAAAAACTGTTTTTT. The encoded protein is CASSPGDRGHEKLFF.